This T cell receptor beta chain emerged from a study of blood T cell repertoires in COVID-19. Germline CDR1 SEHNR, CDR2 FQNEAQ (reference sequence). V was clipped by 5 bases and J by 8 bases, with 12 bases between them. The CDR3 is made up of 12 amino acids. This clone was seen a handful of times. Repertoires were generated with immunoSEQ multiplex PCR, while TCRdb's copy carries only in-frame clones and drops some. The sample carries around 53,000 clones, 80% to 90% recorded once. The genes are TRBV7-9 and TRBJ1-2; D is undetermined. Sequencing input: peripheral blood. The receptor's source is a man aged 45-65 years with acute or convalescent COVID-19. The CDR3 protein is CASSPVQRGYTF. The CDR3 nucleotides read TGTGCCAGCAGCCCGGTCCAGCGAGGCTACACCTTC.